This T cell receptor (beta chain) was sequenced for a study of identical twins (dated by TCRdb to 2016 to 2018). Regarding the complete study: To test whether fetal clonotypes persist, this study deep-sequenced TCR alpha and beta repertoires from monozygotic twins, from unrelated adults of various ages, and from cord blood. Replicate twin experiments were performed at different times using different library preparation protocols to rule out contamination.

Library preparation used 5' RACE. Sequencer: Illumina HiSeq 2000. Template switching added a universal primer binding site, and the final cDNA carried a unique molecular identifier that allowed TCR cDNA molecules to be counted accurately. Specific primers in the conserved constant-segment region were used to synthesize first-strand cDNA for the TCR alpha and beta chains. Each cDNA library was double barcoded, with a SMART-Mk sample barcode plus Illumina barcodes, to control for contamination. TruSeq adapter sequences, together with Illumina sample barcodes, were added in two successive PCR steps. The TCR alpha and beta cDNA libraries were sequenced on the Illumina HiSeq platform using custom primers. The study's processing was this. MiGEC processed the raw reads to extract unique molecular identifiers, while MiXCR was used to determine the CDR3 positions. For each individual, recombination models were inferred using an EM algorithm with the repgenHMM and IGoR tools. The analysis of shared clonotypes was done with the tcR package in R, with sharing normalized by the product of cloneset sizes. To study raw recombination without the effects of thymic and clonal selection, out-of-frame nonproductive sequences were analyzed. TCRdb handled the public reads itself, with Q25 trimming in fastp and clone calling in MiXCR, and kept productive beta chains. A single entry per CDR3 protein holds the most common genes and DNA from its merged rows. The V and J calls follow TCRdb's processing rather than the paper's. Within this sample are 420,000 or so distinct CDR3 sequences, with roughly 20% of them counted one time only. 12% of the sample comes from the top ten.

Findings and caveats that apply to the study as a whole: Zero-insertion analyses could be partly confounded by invariant T cells such as MAIT and iNKT, although diverse VJ usage argued against such confounding for most clonotypes. A weaker excess of twin sharing was found in beta out-of-frame sequences because the signal-to-noise ratio was lowered by fewer shared sequences. In monozygotic twins, out-of-frame TCR alpha sharing was systematically underestimated by recombination models, although the models agreed with sharing between unrelated individuals. Fewer insertions were carried by abundant cord blood beta clonotypes; a weaker similar trend was observed in young adult naive repertoires, while no such trend was observed in memory repertoires. Compared with coincidental sharing between unrelated individuals, an excess of low generation-probability sequences was observed among out-of-frame TCR alpha sequences shared between twins. Because the same donors could not be followed over many years, the conclusions depended on cross-sectional statistical analysis.

For CDR1 and CDR2, the germline V gene lists ENHRY and SYGVKD. The germline ends are 10 bases apart after V is trimmed by 8 bases and J by 0 bases. From the cysteine up to the phenylalanine, the CDR3 has a length of 13 residues. The CDR3 DNA has 39 bases and is translated from base 1. This clonotype has more than one count but fewer than ten. Its recognized antigen is unknown. No base qualities exist here, and no much larger clone lies one base off it. All donors were healthy Caucasians. Three unrelated non-twin adults were also sequenced: a male aged 18 to 30, a male aged 50 to 60 and a female aged 50 to 60. Miltenyi CD45RO+ enrichment and human naive T-cell isolation kits were used to isolate memory (CD45RO+) and naive T cells from PBMC.

The V and J genes are TRBV10-3 and TRBJ1-1, and TRBD1 may be the D gene, going by 5 matching bases. This clonotype originated in a man aged 50 to 60 in good health. Sequenced: naive T cells sorted from blood. The cell subset or site label for this specimen denotes: cells isolated with a human naive T-cell isolation kit. The CDR3 protein sequence reads: CAIRGTVNTEAFF. The nucleotides read TGTGCCATCCGCGGGACGGTGAACACTGAAGCTTTCTTT.